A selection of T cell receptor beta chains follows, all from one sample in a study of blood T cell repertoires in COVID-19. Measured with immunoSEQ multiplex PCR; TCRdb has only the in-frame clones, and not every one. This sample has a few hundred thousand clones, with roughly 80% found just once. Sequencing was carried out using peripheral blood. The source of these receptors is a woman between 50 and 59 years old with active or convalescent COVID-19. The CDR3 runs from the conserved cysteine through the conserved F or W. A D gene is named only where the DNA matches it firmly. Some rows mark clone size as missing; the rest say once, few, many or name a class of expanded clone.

cdr3_aa: CASRPARGLIPKNTEAFF
cdr3_nt: TGTGCCAGCAGACCCGCGAGGGGGCTAATACCAAAGAACACTGAAGCTTTCTTT
v_call: TRBV7-6
j_call: TRBJ1-1
clone_size: .
d_call: TRBD1

cdr3_aa: CASSEQALANTGELFF
cdr3_nt: TGTGCCAGCAGTGAACAGGCCCTCGCGAACACCGGGGAGCTGTTTTTT
v_call: TRBV6-4
j_call: TRBJ2-2
clone_size: .
d_call: .

cdr3_aa: CASSPSVGDRRSPLHF
cdr3_nt: TGTGCCAGCAGCCCATCTGTCGGGGACAGGCGTTCACCCCTCCACTTT
v_call: TRBV3-1/TRBV3-2
j_call: TRBJ1-6
clone_size: .
d_call: TRBD1

cdr3_aa: CASSLSNSPLHF
cdr3_nt: TGTGCCAGCAGCTTGTCGAATTCACCCCTCCACTTT
v_call: TRBV5-5
j_call: TRBJ1-6
clone_size: .
d_call: .

cdr3_aa: CASRHRQSSTQYF
cdr3_nt: TGTGCCAGCAGACATAGACAGTCGTCGACCCAGTACTTC
v_call: TRBV27
j_call: TRBJ2-5
clone_size: .
d_call: .

cdr3_aa: CASSMESGGIISGTQYF
cdr3_nt: TGTGCCAGTAGTATGGAGTCAGGGGGCATCATAAGCGGTACGCAGTATTTT
v_call: TRBV19
j_call: TRBJ2-3
clone_size: .
d_call: TRBD1

cdr3_aa: CASSSGLVGRDTQYF
cdr3_nt: TGTGCCAGCAGCTCCGGACTAGTGGGTAGAGATACGCAGTATTTT
v_call: TRBV5-4
j_call: TRBJ2-3
clone_size: .
d_call: TRBD2

cdr3_aa: CASSILTDTQYF
cdr3_nt: TGTGCCAGCAGCATTCTCACAGATACGCAGTATTTT
v_call: TRBV5-5
j_call: TRBJ2-3
clone_size: .
d_call: .

cdr3_aa: CASSETQGGETQYF
cdr3_nt: TGTGCCAGCAGTGAAACTCAGGGGGGAGAGACCCAGTACTTC
v_call: TRBV6-1
j_call: TRBJ2-5
clone_size: .
d_call: .

cdr3_aa: CASSLRRINNEQFF
cdr3_nt: TGTGCCAGCAGTTTACGGCGGATTAACAATGAGCAGTTCTTC
v_call: TRBV28
j_call: TRBJ2-1
clone_size: .
d_call: .

cdr3_aa: CASSPRQYTEAFF
cdr3_nt: TGTGCCAGCAGCCCTCGACAGTACACTGAAGCTTTCTTT
v_call: TRBV7-9
j_call: TRBJ1-1
clone_size: .
d_call: .

cdr3_aa: CASSLPGLAGGLAYEQYF
cdr3_nt: TGTGCCAGCAGCTTGCCGGGACTAGCGGGAGGGCTCGCCTACGAGCAGTACTTC
v_call: TRBV5-6
j_call: TRBJ2-7
clone_size: once
d_call: TRBD2

cdr3_aa: CASTTHRGEKLFF
cdr3_nt: TGTGCCAGCACCACTCACCGGGGGGAAAAACTGTTTTTT
v_call: TRBV28
j_call: TRBJ1-4
clone_size: .
d_call: .

cdr3_aa: CAWSDQGRYGYTF
cdr3_nt: TGTGCCTGGAGCGATCAGGGTCGCTATGGCTACACCTTC
v_call: TRBV30
j_call: TRBJ1-2
clone_size: .
d_call: .

cdr3_aa: CASSEAVGPVNTEAFF
cdr3_nt: TGTGCCAGCAGTGAAGCGGTGGGGCCTGTTAACACTGAAGCTTTCTTT
v_call: TRBV2
j_call: TRBJ1-1
clone_size: once
d_call: .

cdr3_aa: CASSPTRDRAGYTF
cdr3_nt: TGTGCCAGCAGTCCGACCCGGGACAGGGCTGGCTACACCTTC
v_call: TRBV27
j_call: TRBJ1-2
clone_size: few
d_call: TRBD1

cdr3_aa: CASKVTGRSNQPQHF
cdr3_nt: TGTGCCAGCAAGGTGACAGGCCGTAGCAATCAGCCCCAGCATTTT
v_call: TRBV6-5
j_call: TRBJ1-5
clone_size: .
d_call: .

cdr3_aa: CATRPQEGNTIYF
cdr3_nt: TGTGCCACCAGACCCCAGGAAGGAAACACCATATATTTT
v_call: TRBV15
j_call: TRBJ1-3
clone_size: .
d_call: .

cdr3_aa: CASSQYTGFATEAFF
cdr3_nt: TGTGCCAGCAGCCAATATACAGGGTTCGCCACTGAAGCTTTCTTT
v_call: TRBV3-1/TRBV3-2
j_call: TRBJ1-1
clone_size: few
d_call: .

cdr3_aa: CASSPDIYNEQFF
cdr3_nt: TGTGCCAGCAGCCCGGACATCTACAATGAGCAGTTCTTC
v_call: TRBV11-2
j_call: TRBJ2-1
clone_size: .
d_call: .

cdr3_aa: CASSQGRLAGGGEETQYF
cdr3_nt: TGTGCCAGCAGCCAAGGCCGACTAGCGGGAGGAGGTGAAGAGACCCAGTACTTC
v_call: TRBV4-2
j_call: TRBJ2-5
clone_size: .
d_call: TRBD2

cdr3_aa: CAISDPGHSYEQYF
cdr3_nt: TGTGCCATCAGTGATCCCGGACATTCCTACGAGCAGTACTTC
v_call: TRBV10-3
j_call: TRBJ2-7
clone_size: once
d_call: .

cdr3_aa: CASSTPSGSFFNEQFF
cdr3_nt: TGTGCCAGCAGTACACCGAGCGGGAGCTTTTTCAATGAGCAGTTCTTC
v_call: TRBV28
j_call: TRBJ2-1
clone_size: .
d_call: TRBD2

cdr3_aa: CASSRTSGKVYNEQFF
cdr3_nt: TGTGCCAGCAGCCGGACTAGCGGGAAGGTGTACAATGAGCAGTTCTTC
v_call: TRBV3-1/TRBV3-2
j_call: TRBJ2-1
clone_size: .
d_call: TRBD2

cdr3_aa: CATLSPGNTIYF
cdr3_nt: TGTGCCACCCTCAGTCCGGGAAACACCATATATTTT
v_call: TRBV3-1/TRBV3-2
j_call: TRBJ1-3
clone_size: .
d_call: .

cdr3_aa: CASSYEVLTQYF
cdr3_nt: TGTGCCAGCAGTTACGAGGTGTTGACGCAGTATTTT
v_call: TRBV6-5
j_call: TRBJ2-3
clone_size: once
d_call: .

cdr3_aa: CASSLRGRTSGRRDEQFF
cdr3_nt: TGTGCCAGCAGCTTGAGGGGCAGGACTAGCGGGAGACGAGATGAGCAGTTCTTC
v_call: TRBV7-9
j_call: TRBJ2-1
clone_size: .
d_call: TRBD2

cdr3_aa: CASSSLRGAGGTYEQYF
cdr3_nt: TGTGCCAGCAGTTCCTTAAGGGGAGCGGGAGGCACCTACGAGCAGTACTTC
v_call: TRBV27
j_call: TRBJ2-7
clone_size: .
d_call: TRBD2

cdr3_aa: CASSPTSGASFYNEQFF
cdr3_nt: TGTGCCAGCAGTCCGACTAGCGGGGCTTCTTTCTACAATGAGCAGTTCTTC
v_call: TRBV6-2/TRBV6-3
j_call: TRBJ2-1
clone_size: .
d_call: TRBD2

cdr3_aa: CASSITLAGGTHEQFF
cdr3_nt: TGTGCCAGCAGTATAACACTAGCGGGAGGGACCCATGAGCAGTTCTTC
v_call: TRBV6-6
j_call: TRBJ2-1
clone_size: .
d_call: TRBD2

cdr3_aa: CASSVPSGREQYF
cdr3_nt: TGTGCCAGCAGTGTTCCTAGCGGCCGCGAGCAGTACTTC
v_call: TRBV27
j_call: TRBJ2-7
clone_size: .
d_call: TRBD2

cdr3_aa: CSVEDQGWDTEAFF
cdr3_nt: TGCAGCGTTGAAGATCAGGGCTGGGACACTGAAGCTTTCTTT
v_call: TRBV29-1
j_call: TRBJ1-1
clone_size: .
d_call: .

cdr3_aa: CASSVEYRGREQYF
cdr3_nt: TGTGCCAGCAGTGTTGAGTACAGGGGGCGCGAGCAGTACTTC
v_call: TRBV2
j_call: TRBJ2-7
clone_size: .
d_call: TRBD1

cdr3_aa: CATRGGDTEAFF
cdr3_nt: TGTGCCACCCGCGGGGGTGATACTGAAGCTTTCTTT
v_call: TRBV15
j_call: TRBJ1-1
clone_size: .
d_call: .

cdr3_aa: CASSDPSGRAVFPYNEQFF
cdr3_nt: TGTGCCAGCAGTGACCCGAGCGGGAGGGCCGTATTCCCCTACAATGAGCAGTTCTTC
v_call: TRBV6-4
j_call: TRBJ2-1
clone_size: .
d_call: TRBD2

cdr3_aa: CASSHVDILSGNTIYF
cdr3_nt: TGTGCCAGCAGCCATGTAGACATCCTCTCTGGAAACACCATATATTTT
v_call: TRBV3-1/TRBV3-2
j_call: TRBJ1-3
clone_size: .
d_call: .

cdr3_aa: CASSPLGSYGYTF
cdr3_nt: TGTGCCAGCAGTCCCCTTGGGAGCTATGGCTACACCTTC
v_call: TRBV6-1
j_call: TRBJ1-2
clone_size: .
d_call: .

cdr3_aa: CASSLLGSTDTQYF
cdr3_nt: TGTGCCAGCAGCTTACTCGGGAGCACAGATACGCAGTATTTT
v_call: TRBV7-9
j_call: TRBJ2-3
clone_size: .
d_call: .

cdr3_aa: CASSFKLAGEGGANVLTF
cdr3_nt: TGTGCCAGCAGCTTTAAACTAGCGGGGGAGGGTGGGGCCAACGTCCTGACTTTC
v_call: TRBV7-8
j_call: TRBJ2-6
clone_size: once
d_call: TRBD2

cdr3_aa: CASSLATSGVSSYNEQFF
cdr3_nt: TGTGCCAGCAGCTTAGCGACTAGCGGGGTATCATCCTACAATGAGCAGTTCTTC
v_call: TRBV7-2
j_call: TRBJ2-1
clone_size: .
d_call: TRBD2

cdr3_aa: CASSYPMEGRRWNQPQHF
cdr3_nt: TGTGCCAGCAGTTACCCAATGGAGGGCAGAAGGTGGAATCAGCCCCAGCATTTT
v_call: TRBV6-2/TRBV6-3
j_call: TRBJ1-5
clone_size: .
d_call: .

cdr3_aa: CASSLGGTSGRHEQFF
cdr3_nt: TGCGCCAGCAGCTTAGGTGGGACTAGCGGGAGGCATGAGCAGTTCTTC
v_call: TRBV5-1
j_call: TRBJ2-1
clone_size: .
d_call: TRBD2

cdr3_aa: CAISRQGGNQPQHF
cdr3_nt: TGTGCCATCAGCAGACAGGGCGGCAATCAGCCCCAGCATTTT
v_call: TRBV10-3
j_call: TRBJ1-5
clone_size: .
d_call: TRBD1

cdr3_aa: CASSFGIQGMFEKLFF
cdr3_nt: TGTGCCAGCAGCTTCGGTATACAGGGGATGTTCGAAAAACTGTTTTTT
v_call: TRBV7-9
j_call: TRBJ1-4
clone_size: .
d_call: TRBD1